This paragraph reports one TCR beta chain. Its cognate antigen is unknown. Donors were drawn from the roughly 110-subject validation cohort, separate from the roughly 700-subject first cohort. This record comes from a study of cytomegalovirus exposure and HLA in healthy donors. Study results and caveats: First-cohort TCR clusters were later found to tend to co-occur in the 90 to 150 validation repertoires.

This CDR3 is 15 amino acids long. With V trimmed by 6 bases and J by 0 bases, 6 bases remained unmatched. Germline V gene data show CDR1 as SGHNT and CDR2 as YYREEE (reference sequence). The data were produced by immunoSEQ multiplex PCR, yet TCRdb's version contains in-frame clones alone and is incomplete. The sample lists 180,000 or so clones, about 89% occurring once. The clonotype was recovered from a man aged 18 to 35 in good health and CMV-seropositive. Sequenced input: PBMCs. The chain combines TRBV5-4 with TRBJ2-1; 7 bases match TRBD1. The CDR3 DNA sequence: TGTGCCAGCAACTCTCGACAGGGCTCCTACAATGAGCAGTTCTTC. It is translated as CASNSRQGSYNEQFF. The full variable domain, with the rest looked up from reference TRBV5-4 and TRBJ2-1, is ETGVTQSPTHLIKTRGQQVTLRCSSQSGHNTVSWYQQALGQGPQFIFQYYREEENGRGNFPPRFSGLQFPNYSSELNVNALELDDSALYLCASNSRQGSYNEQFFGPGTRLTVL.